Below, 10 T cell receptor beta chains from the same sample are listed, as sequenced in a study of Ad26.COV2.S vaccination and SARS-CoV-2 variants. Sequenced by immunoSEQ multiplex PCR; TCRdb stores in-frame clones only, minus some. The sample has roughly 250,000 clones, roughly 85% seen once. Documented treatment: around 19 received Ad26.COV2.S at low or high dose, single or two shots; several received placebo; per-sample allocation not given. Day 63 following the first vaccine or placebo injection was when the samples were taken. This sample comprised peripheral blood, obtained in a trial of Ad26.COV2.S vaccine versus placebo. These receptors were collected from a person between 18 and 65 years old who received the Ad26.COV2.S COVID-19 vaccine or a placebo.

The chain employs TRBV7-9 and TRBJ1-3; D possibly corresponds to TRBD1 (6 bases). CDR3 size: 16 residues. With 5 bases removed from V and 2 bases from J, the gap between germline ends came to 16 bases. Germline values: CDR1 SEHNR, CDR2 FQNEAQ (reference sequence). The CDR3 sequence is CASSAQGPSAGNTIYF. CDR3 coding DNA: TGTGCCAGCAGCGCACAGGGACCCTCCGCTGGAAACACCATATATTTT.

This clone occurred a few times. This sequence joins TRBV20-1 and TRBJ2-3; D call uncertain. V was clipped by 5 bases and J by 0 bases, with 15 bases between them. Looked up from germline, CDR1 is DFQATT and CDR2 is SNEGSKA (reference sequence). The CDR3 is 15 residues long. CDR3 residues: CSAGDRTSSTDTQYF. CDR3 nucleotide sequence: TGCAGTGCTGGTGACCGAACTTCTAGCACAGATACGCAGTATTTT.

The chain is built from TRBV29-1 and TRBJ1-2; the D is unclear. The V and J ends lost 6 bases and 8 bases respectively, with 22 bases between them. The CDR3 loop spans 14 amino acids. CDR1 is SQVTM, CDR2 ANQGSEA, per germline. This CDR3 is CSVSPGPTLGGYTF. The CDR3 DNA reads as TGCAGCGTCTCGCCGGGCCCGACTTTGGGGGGCTACACCTTC.

The chain joins TRBV10-1 to TRBJ2-1, with D tentatively TRBD2 (5 bases). This CDR3 is 14 amino acids long. Trimming took off 7 bases at V and 3 bases at J, with 13 bases between the two ends. CDR1 and CDR2 from the germline V gene are WNHNN and SYGVQD (reference sequence). CDR3 DNA: TGCGCCAGCACGGCAGCGGACCTCTACAATGAGCAGTTCTTC. Protein sequence: CASTAADLYNEQFF.

This clone was observed a few times. V gene TRBV24-1 combines with J gene TRBJ1-2; no definite D call. Germline assignment: CDR1 KGHDR and CDR2 SFDVKD. The CDR3 contains 13 residues. V lost 3 bases, J lost 4 bases, and 8 bases lay in between. The CDR3 nucleotides read TGTGCCACCAGTGATGCCAACCGCTATGGCTACACCTTC. Translated: CATSDANRYGYTF.

J is TRBJ1-1 and V is TRBV5-1; tentative D call: TRBD1 (5 bases). There are 14 residues in the CDR3. Deletions cut 0 bases from V and 1 base from J, with 7 bases between. CDR1 SGHRS and CDR2 YFSETQ come from the germline V gene. CDR3 protein: CASSLGTTNTEAFF. In DNA, the CDR3 is TGCGCCAGCAGCTTGGGGACAACGAACACTGAAGCTTTCTTT.

This clone was counted between two and nine times. The chain recombines TRBV5-6 with TRBJ1-2, with D unresolved. V lost 1 base, J lost 7 bases, and 8 bases lay in between. The CDR3 loop spans 12 amino acids. Germline CDR1 reads SGHDT; CDR2 reads YYEEEE. The CDR3 DNA reads TGTGCCAGCAGCTTGTTCCCGAGTGGCTACACCTTC. This sequence encodes CASSLFPSGYTF.

CDR3 protein: CASRGEQLPPQYF. CDR3 bases: TGTGCCAGCAGAGGGGAGCAGCTTCCCCCCCAGTACTTC. The chain couples TRBV6-5 to TRBJ2-7; D is tentatively TRBD1 or TRBD2 (5 bases each). Trimming took off 6 bases at V and 10 bases at J, with 19 bases between the two ends. The CDR3 runs to 13 residues. Per the germline V gene, CDR1 is MNHEY and CDR2 is SVGAGI.

In its sample, this clone was seen a few times. The chain combines TRBV15 with TRBJ2-7; a possible D gene is TRBD1 (5 bases). This CDR3 comprises 14 residues. Trimming took off 1 base at V and 5 bases at J, with 12 bases between the two ends. The germline CDR1 and CDR2 sequences are LNHNV and YYDKDF (reference sequence). CDR3 coding DNA: TGTGCCACCAGCAGAGGCAGGGAATTGGACGAGCAGTACTTC. Translation: CATSRGRELDEQYF.

This sequence joins TRBV24-1 and TRBJ2-3, with a tentative D call TRBD1 (5 bases). V lost 4 bases and J lost 0, with 19 bases in between. In germline, CDR1 is KGHDR, CDR2 SFDVKD. The CDR3 is made up of 18 amino acids. The CDR3 DNA reads as TGTGCCACCAGTGACCGCAGACAGTCCGTCTCAAGCACAGATACGCAGTATTTT. Translated: CATSDRRQSVSSTDTQYF.